The source of this T cell receptor (beta chain) is a study of T cell repertoires in cytomegalovirus infection. Study in general: Newly reported HLA-C-restricted and thoroughly characterized HLA-B-restricted CMV epitopes were employed. In public TCR beta signatures, there were indications of both CMV infection and matching HLA type. General study findings and limits: Clonotype analysis showed dominance of the ex vivo response by HLA-C-restricted CMV-specific TCR beta clonotypes. Totalled public TCR beta family frequency picked out people who carried CMV plus the relevant HLA.

TCRdb re-derived calls from the reads in MiXCR, one entry per CDR3 protein. Of about 900,000 distinct CDR3 sequences in the sample, less than 35% were seen once. CDR1 and CDR2 (germline): MNHNS, SASEGT. There are 14 residues in the CDR3. The V end lost 2 bases, the J end lost 6 bases, and 10 bases lay between the germline ends. Concerning this clonotype itself: Antigen unknown.

This clonotype was obtained from a human donor in good health (CMV status not recorded). Some clones in this sample may be carry-over from other donors' samples. V is TRBV6-1 and J is TRBJ2-2; no definite D call. The material sequenced was cultured CD8+ T cells from PBMCs, taken from culture after CMV antigen stimulation. For the CDR3, the DNA is TGTGCCAGCAGTGAAATGGTTCTGCCCGGGGAGCTGTTTTTT. Its protein product is CASSEMVLPGELFF.